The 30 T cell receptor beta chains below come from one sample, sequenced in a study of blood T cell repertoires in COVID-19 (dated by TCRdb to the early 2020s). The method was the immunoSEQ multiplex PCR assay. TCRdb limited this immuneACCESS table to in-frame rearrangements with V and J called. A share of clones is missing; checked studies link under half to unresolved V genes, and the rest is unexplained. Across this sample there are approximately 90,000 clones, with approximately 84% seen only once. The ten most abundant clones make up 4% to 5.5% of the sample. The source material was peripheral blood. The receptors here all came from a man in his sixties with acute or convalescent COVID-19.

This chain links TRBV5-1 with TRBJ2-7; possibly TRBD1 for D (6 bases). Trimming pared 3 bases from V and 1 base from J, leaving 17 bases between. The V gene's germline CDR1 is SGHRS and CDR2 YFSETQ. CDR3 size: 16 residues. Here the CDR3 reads CASSSETGKGSYEQYF. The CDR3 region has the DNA TGCGCCAGCAGCTCGGAAACAGGGAAGGGTTCCTACGAGCAGTACTTC.

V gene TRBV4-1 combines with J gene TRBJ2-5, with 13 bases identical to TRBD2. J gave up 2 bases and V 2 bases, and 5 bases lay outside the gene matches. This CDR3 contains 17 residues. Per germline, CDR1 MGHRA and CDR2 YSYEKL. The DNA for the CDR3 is TGCGCCAGCAGCCAACTGGGACTAGCGGGGCAGCAAGAGACCCAGTACTTC. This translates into CASSQLGLAGQQETQYF.

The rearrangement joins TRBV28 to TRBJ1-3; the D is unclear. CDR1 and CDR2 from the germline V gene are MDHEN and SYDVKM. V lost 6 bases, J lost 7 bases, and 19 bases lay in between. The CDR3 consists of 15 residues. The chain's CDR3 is CASSLTAGSYNTIYF. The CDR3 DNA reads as TGTGCCAGCAGCCTTACCGCGGGGTCATATAACACCATATATTTT.

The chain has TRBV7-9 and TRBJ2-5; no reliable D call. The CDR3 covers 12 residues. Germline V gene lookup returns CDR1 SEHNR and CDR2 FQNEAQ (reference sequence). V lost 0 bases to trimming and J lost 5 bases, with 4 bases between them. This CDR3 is CASSLAAETQYF. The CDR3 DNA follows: TGTGCCAGCAGCTTAGCTGCGGAGACCCAGTACTTC.

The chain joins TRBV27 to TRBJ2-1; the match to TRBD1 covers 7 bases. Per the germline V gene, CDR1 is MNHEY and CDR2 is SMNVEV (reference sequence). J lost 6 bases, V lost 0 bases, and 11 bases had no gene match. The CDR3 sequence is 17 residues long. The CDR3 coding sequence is TGTGCCAGCAGTTTATCGATTCCCGGGACAGAGATCAATGAGCAGTTCTTC. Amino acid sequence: CASSLSIPGTEINEQFF.

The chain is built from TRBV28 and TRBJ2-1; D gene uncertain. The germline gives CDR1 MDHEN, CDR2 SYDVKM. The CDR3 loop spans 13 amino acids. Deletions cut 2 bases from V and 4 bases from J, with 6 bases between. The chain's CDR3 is CASSLPSYNEQFF. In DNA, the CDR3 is TGTGCCAGCAGTTTACCCTCTTACAATGAGCAGTTCTTC.

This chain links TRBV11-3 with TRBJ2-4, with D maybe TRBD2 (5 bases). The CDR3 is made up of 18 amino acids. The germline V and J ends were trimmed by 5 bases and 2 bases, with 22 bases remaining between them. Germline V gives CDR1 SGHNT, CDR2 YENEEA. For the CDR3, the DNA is TGTGCCAGCAGCCCCGTTGCTAGCTCTCTAGGAACCAAAAACATTCAGTACTTC. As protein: CASSPVASSLGTKNIQYF.

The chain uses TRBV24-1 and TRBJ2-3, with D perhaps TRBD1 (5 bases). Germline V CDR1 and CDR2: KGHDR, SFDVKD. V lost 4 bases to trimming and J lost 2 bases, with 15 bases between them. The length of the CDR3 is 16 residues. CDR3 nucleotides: TGTGCCACCAGTGAACCGTCGACAGCCCTCACAGATACGCAGTATTTT. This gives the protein CATSEPSTALTDTQYF.

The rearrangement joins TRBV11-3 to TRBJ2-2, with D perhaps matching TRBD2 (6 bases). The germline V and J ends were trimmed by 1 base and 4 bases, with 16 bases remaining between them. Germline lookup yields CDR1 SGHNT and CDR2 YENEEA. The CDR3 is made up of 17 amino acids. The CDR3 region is CASSLARRGWLTGELFF. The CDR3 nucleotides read TGTGCCAGCAGCTTAGCCAGGAGGGGCTGGCTCACCGGGGAGCTGTTTTTT. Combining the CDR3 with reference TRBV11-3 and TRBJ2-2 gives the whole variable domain EAGVVQSPRYKIIEKKQPVAFWCNPISGHNTLYWYLQNLGQGPELLIRYENEEAVDDSQLPKDRFSAERLKGVDSTLKIQPAELGDSAVYLCASSLARRGWLTGELFFGEGSRLTVL.

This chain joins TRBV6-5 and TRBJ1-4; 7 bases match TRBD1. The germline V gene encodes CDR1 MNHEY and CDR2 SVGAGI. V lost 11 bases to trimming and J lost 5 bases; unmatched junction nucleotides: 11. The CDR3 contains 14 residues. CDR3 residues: CAAQEQGINEKLFF. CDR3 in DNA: TGTGCCGCCCAAGAACAGGGGATAAATGAAAAACTGTTTTTT.

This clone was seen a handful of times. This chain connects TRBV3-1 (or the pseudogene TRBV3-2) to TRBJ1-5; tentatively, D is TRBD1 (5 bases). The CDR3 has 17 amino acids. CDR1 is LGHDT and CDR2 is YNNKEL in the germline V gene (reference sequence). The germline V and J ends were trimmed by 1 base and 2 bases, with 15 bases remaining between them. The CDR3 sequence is CASSQGKGRDRNQPQHF. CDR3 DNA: TGTGCCAGCAGCCAAGGGAAGGGGCGCGATCGCAATCAGCCCCAGCATTTT.

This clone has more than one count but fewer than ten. The CDR3 spells CASSSGGASTDTQYF. The CDR3 DNA reads TGTGCCAGCAGCTCCGGCGGGGCTAGCACAGATACGCAGTATTTT. The gene calls are TRBV28 and TRBJ2-3, with D tentatively TRBD2 (6 bases). Germline V gene data show CDR1 as MDHEN and CDR2 as SYDVKM. The CDR3 consists of 15 residues. The ends were cut back, 6 bases at V and 0 bases at J, with 13 bases in the middle.

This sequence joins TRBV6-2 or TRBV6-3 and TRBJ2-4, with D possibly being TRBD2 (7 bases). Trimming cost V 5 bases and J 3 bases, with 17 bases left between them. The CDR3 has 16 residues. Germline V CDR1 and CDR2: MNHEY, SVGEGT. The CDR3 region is CASSRSWEGDKNIQYF. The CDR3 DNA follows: TGTGCCAGCAGTAGAAGCTGGGAGGGGGACAAAAACATTCAGTACTTC.

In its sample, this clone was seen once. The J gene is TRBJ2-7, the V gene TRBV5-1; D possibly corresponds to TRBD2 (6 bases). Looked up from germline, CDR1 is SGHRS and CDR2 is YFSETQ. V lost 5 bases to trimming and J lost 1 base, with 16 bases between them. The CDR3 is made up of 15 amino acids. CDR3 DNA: TGCGCCAGCAGGGGTTCGGGAGTAACGTCCTACGAGCAGTACTTC. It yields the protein CASRGSGVTSYEQYF.

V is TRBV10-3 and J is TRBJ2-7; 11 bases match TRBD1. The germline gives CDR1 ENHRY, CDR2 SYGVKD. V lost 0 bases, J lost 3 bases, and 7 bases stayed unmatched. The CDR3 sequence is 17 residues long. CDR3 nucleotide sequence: TGTGCCATCAGTGAGTCGATCCGGGACAGGGGGAACTACGAGCAGTACTTC. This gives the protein CAISESIRDRGNYEQYF.

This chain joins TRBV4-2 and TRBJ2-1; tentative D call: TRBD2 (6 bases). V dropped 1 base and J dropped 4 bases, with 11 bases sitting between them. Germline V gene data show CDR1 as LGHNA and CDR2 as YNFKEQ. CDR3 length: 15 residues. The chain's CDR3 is CASSQVAEPYNEQFF. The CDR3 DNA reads TGTGCCAGCAGCCAAGTAGCGGAACCTTACAATGAGCAGTTCTTC.

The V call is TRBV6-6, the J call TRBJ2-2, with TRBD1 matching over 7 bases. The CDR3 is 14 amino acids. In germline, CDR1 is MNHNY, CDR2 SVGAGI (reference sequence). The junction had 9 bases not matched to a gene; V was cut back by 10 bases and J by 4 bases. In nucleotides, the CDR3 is TGTGCCACAATTCCGGCAGGGGGCACCGGGGAGCTGTTTTTT. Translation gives CATIPAGGTGELFF.

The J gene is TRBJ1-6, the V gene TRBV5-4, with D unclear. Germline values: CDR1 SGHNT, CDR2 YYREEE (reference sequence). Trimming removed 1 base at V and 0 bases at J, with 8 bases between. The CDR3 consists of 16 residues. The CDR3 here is CASSLSGSSYNSPLHF. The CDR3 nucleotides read TGTGCCAGCAGCTTGAGCGGGAGCTCCTATAATTCACCCCTCCACTTT.

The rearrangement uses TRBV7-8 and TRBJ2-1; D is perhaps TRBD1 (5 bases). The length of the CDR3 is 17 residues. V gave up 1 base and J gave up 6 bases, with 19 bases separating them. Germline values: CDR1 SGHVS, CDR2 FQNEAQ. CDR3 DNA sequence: TGTGCCAGCAGCTTAGGGAGACAGTGGGTGACTGCCAATGAGCAGTTCTTC. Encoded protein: CASSLGRQWVTANEQFF. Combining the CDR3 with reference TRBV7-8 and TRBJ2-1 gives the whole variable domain GAGVSQSPRYKVAKRGQDVALRCDPISGHVSLFWYQQALGQGPEFLTYFQNEAQLDKSGLPSDRFFAERPEGSVSTLKIQRTQQEDSAVYLCASSLGRQWVTANEQFFGPGTRLTVL.

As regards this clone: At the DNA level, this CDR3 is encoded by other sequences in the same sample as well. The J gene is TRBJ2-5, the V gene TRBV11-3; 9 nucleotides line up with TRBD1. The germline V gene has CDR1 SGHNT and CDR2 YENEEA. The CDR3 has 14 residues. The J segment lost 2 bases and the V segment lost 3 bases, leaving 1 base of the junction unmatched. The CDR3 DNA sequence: TGTGCCAGCAGCTTGGGGACAGGGCAAGAGACCCAGTACTTC. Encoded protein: CASSLGTGQETQYF.

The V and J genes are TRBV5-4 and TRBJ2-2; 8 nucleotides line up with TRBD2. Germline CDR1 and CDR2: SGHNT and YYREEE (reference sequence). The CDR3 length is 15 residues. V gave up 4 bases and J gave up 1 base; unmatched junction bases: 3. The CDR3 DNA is TGTGCCAGCAGCCGGGAGGGAGGGAACACCGGGGAGCTGTTTTTT. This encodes CASSREGGNTGELFF.

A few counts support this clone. For the CDR3, the DNA is TGTGCCACGACCGGAGCCTACGAGCAGTACTTC. Translating gives CATTGAYEQYF. This chain uses TRBV10-3 with TRBJ2-7; D ambiguous. Trimming removed 10 bases at V and 2 bases at J, with 9 bases between. The germline CDR1 and CDR2 sequences are ENHRY and SYGVKD. CDR3 size: 11 residues.

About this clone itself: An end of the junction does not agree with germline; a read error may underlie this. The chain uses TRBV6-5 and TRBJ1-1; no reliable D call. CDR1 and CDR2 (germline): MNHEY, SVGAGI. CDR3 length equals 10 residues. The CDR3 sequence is CASSYSTPVF. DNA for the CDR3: TGTGCCAGCAGTTACTCGACACCTGTCTTT.

DNA for the CDR3: TGTGCCTGGAGTCCACCGGGAACCTACAATGAGCAGTTCTTC. Its protein is CAWSPPGTYNEQFF. V usage is TRBV30 and J usage is TRBJ2-1, with a possible D match to TRBD2 (5 bases). Germline CDR1 GTSNPN, CDR2 SVGIG (reference sequence). Between the trimmed V and J ends, which lost 2 bases and 2 bases, there was a span of 10 bases. This CDR3 has 14 residues. The full variable domain, its missing parts supplied by reference TRBV30 and TRBJ2-1, is SQTIHQWPATLVQPVGSPLSLECTVEGTSNPNLYWYRQAAGRGLQLLFYSVGIGQISSEVPQNLSASRPQDRQFILSSKKLLLSDSGFYLCAWSPPGTYNEQFFGPGTRLTVL.

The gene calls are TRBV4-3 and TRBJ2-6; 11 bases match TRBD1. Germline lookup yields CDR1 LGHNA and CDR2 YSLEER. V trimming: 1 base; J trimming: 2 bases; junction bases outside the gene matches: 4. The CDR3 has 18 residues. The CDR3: CASSQGGQGAPGANVLTF. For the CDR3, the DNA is TGCGCCAGCAGCCAAGGAGGACAGGGGGCGCCTGGGGCCAACGTCCTGACTTTC.

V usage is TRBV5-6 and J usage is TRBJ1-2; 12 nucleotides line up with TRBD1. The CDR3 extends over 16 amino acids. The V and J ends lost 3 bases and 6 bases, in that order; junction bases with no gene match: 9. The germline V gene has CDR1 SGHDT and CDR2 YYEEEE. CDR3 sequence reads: CASSSGTGGIYHGYTF. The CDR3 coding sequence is TGTGCCAGCAGCTCCGGGACAGGGGGCATTTACCATGGCTACACCTTC.

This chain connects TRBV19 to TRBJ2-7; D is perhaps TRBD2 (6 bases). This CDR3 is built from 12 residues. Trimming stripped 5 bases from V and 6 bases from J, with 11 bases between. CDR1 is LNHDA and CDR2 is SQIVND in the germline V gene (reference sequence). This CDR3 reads CASSPHGGEQYF. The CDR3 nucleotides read TGTGCCAGTAGTCCCCACGGGGGCGAGCAGTACTTC. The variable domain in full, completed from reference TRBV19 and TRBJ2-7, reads DGGITQSPKYLFRKEGQNVTLSCEQNLNHDAMYWYRQDPGQGLRLIYYSQIVNDFQKGDIAEGYSVSREKKESFPLTVTSAQKNPTAFYLCASSPHGGEQYFGPGTRLTVT.

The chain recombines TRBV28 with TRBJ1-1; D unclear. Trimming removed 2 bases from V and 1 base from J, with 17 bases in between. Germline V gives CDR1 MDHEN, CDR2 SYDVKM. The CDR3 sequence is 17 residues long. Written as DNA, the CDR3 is TGTGCCAGCAGTTTAAAGGTTTGGGCCCATACGAACACTGAAGCTTTCTTT. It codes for CASSLKVWAHTNTEAFF.

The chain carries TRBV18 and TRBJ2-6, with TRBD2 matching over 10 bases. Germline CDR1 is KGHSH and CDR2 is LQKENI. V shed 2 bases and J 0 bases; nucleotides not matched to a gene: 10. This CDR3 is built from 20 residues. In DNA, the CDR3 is TGTGCCAGCTCACCAATCACCAACTTAGCGGGGGGCTCTGGGGCCAACGTCCTGACTTTC. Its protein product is CASSPITNLAGGSGANVLTF.

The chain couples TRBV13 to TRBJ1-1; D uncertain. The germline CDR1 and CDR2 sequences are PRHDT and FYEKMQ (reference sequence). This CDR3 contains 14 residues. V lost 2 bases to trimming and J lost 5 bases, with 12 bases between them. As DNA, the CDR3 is TGTGCCAGCAGCTTACCCGGGTCGAGGACTGAAGCTTTCTTT. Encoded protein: CASSLPGSRTEAFF.